These T cell receptor beta chains were read from a single sample in a study of blood T cells in healthy people across ages. Each CDR3 protein gets one entry after TCRdb re-called the 5' RACE reads with MiXCR. Of about 1,500,000 distinct CDR3 sequences listed, around 42% were seen once; the top ten hold 6.5% to 10%. Sample: blood. Every receptor here comes from a woman in her late teens or twenties in good health. Both conserved end residues are part of each CDR3. A D gene is named only where the DNA matches it firmly. For some rows the clone size is stated as once, few or many, or as a class when expanded; others skip it.

clone_size	d_call	j_call	v_call	cdr3_aa	cdr3_nt
few	.	TRBJ1-5	TRBV7-3	CASTLTDWASQRQPQHF	TGTGCCAGCACCCTTACGGATTGGGCTAGTCAACGTCAGCCCCAGCATTTT
.	TRBD1	TRBJ1-6	TRBV2	CASRVGQGVNNSPLHF	TGTGCCAGCAGGGTTGGACAGGGGGTTAATAATTCACCCCTCCACTTT
few	.	TRBJ2-5	TRBV10-3	CAISSTSGQETQYF	TGTGCCATCAGCTCGACTAGTGGTCAAGAGACCCAGTACTTC
.	.	TRBJ2-7	TRBV6-1	CASRPRASTYEQYF	TGTGCCAGCCGGCCCCGGGCGTCCACCTACGAGCAGTACTTC
.	TRBD2	TRBJ2-7	TRBV10-3	CAISESTGRGVSYNEQYF	TGTGCCATCAGTGAGTCGACGGGGCGGGGGGTCTCCTACAATGAGCAGTACTTC
.	.	TRBJ1-2	TRBV5-1	CASSLDGAAKYGYTF	TGCGCCAGCAGCTTGGACGGGGCCGCTAAATATGGCTACACCTTC
few	TRBD2	TRBJ2-7	TRBV20-1	CSASPGGSAYEQYF	TGCAGTGCTAGTCCGGGAGGTAGCGCCTACGAGCAGTACTTC
.	TRBD2	TRBJ2-2	TRBV12-3/TRBV12-4	CASSLAGGPTGELFF	TGTGCCAGCAGTCTAGCGGGGGGGCCCACCGGGGAGCTGTTTTTT
.	.	TRBJ2-7	TRBV5-1	CASSPGAGRSSYEQYF	TGCGCCAGCAGCCCCGGGGCAGGCCGGAGCTCCTACGAGCAGTACTTC
.	TRBD2	TRBJ2-3	TRBV5-1	CASSLAGTSDSDTQYF	TGCGCCAGCAGCTTGGCCGGGACTAGCGACTCAGATACGCAGTATTTT
.	.	TRBJ2-1	TRBV20-1	CSARDTESHNEQFF	TGCAGTGCTAGAGATACCGAGTCCCACAATGAGCAGTTCTTC
.	.	TRBJ1-2	TRBV20-1	CSARAGQEGYGYTF	TGCAGTGCTAGGGCGGGCCAAGAGGGCTATGGCTACACCTTC
.	TRBD1	TRBJ2-7	TRBV20-1	CSARWTGGVHEQYF	TGCAGTGCTAGATGGACAGGGGGCGTCCACGAGCAGTACTTC
.	.	TRBJ2-5	TRBV6-1	CASSEAVRAQYF	TGTGCCAGCAGTGAAGCTGTCAGGGCCCAGTACTTC
.	.	TRBJ1-6	TRBV25-1	CASSESGFSPLHF	TGTGCCAGCAGTGAAAGCGGTTTTTCACCCCTCCACTTT
.	TRBD1	TRBJ2-5	TRBV10-3	CAIRGTGTKGETQYF	TGTGCCATCAGAGGGACAGGGACGAAAGGGGAGACCCAGTACTTC
.	TRBD1	TRBJ1-2	TRBV6-5	CASAGQGRNYGYTF	TGTGCCAGCGCCGGACAGGGCCGTAACTATGGCTACACCTTC
.	.	TRBJ1-5	TRBV12-3/TRBV12-4	CASSFGGYGQPQHF	TGTGCCAGCAGTTTCGGGGGATACGGACAGCCCCAGCATTTT
few	.	TRBJ2-7	TRBV20-1	CSVSGEGYEQYF	TGCAGTGTTAGCGGAGAGGGTTACGAGCAGTACTTC
few	.	TRBJ2-7	TRBV21-1	CASSKNPGQDAYEQYF	TGTGCCAGCAGCAAAAATCCGGGACAGGATGCCTACGAGCAGTACTTC
.	.	TRBJ2-3	TRBV12-3/TRBV12-4	CASSLYRGTRDTQYF	TGTGCCAGCAGTTTATATCGGGGAACCCGAGATACGCAGTATTTT
.	.	TRBJ1-2	TRBV12-3/TRBV12-4	CVSSRRTVDGYTF	TGTGTCAGCAGCCGACGGACAGTCGATGGCTACACCTTC
.	.	TRBJ2-1	TRBV7-3	CASSLNVGEQFF	TGTGCCAGCAGCTTAAATGTCGGTGAGCAGTTCTTC
few	.	TRBJ2-7	TRBV4-1	CASSQRTGGAFEQYF	TGCGCCAGCAGCCAGCGCACGGGGGGCGCTTTCGAGCAGTACTTC
.	.	TRBJ1-6	TRBV20-1	CSARPRGGNYNSPLHF	TGCAGTGCTAGACCCCGCGGGGGAAACTATAATTCACCCCTCCACTTT
.	.	TRBJ1-5	TRBV20-1	CSAKVSRQVAQPQHF	TGCAGTGCTAAGGTTTCGAGACAGGTCGCACAGCCCCAGCATTTT
.	.	TRBJ2-3	TRBV20-1	CSAREPPAGGGADTQYF	TGCAGTGCTAGAGAGCCCCCTGCGGGTGGAGGCGCAGATACGCAGTATTTT
few	TRBD1	TRBJ2-2	TRBV29-1	CSAMDRGVNTGELFF	TGCAGCGCTATGGACAGGGGCGTTAACACCGGGGAGCTGTTTTTT
.	.	TRBJ2-3	TRBV10-3	CAIRGGSFSTDTQYF	TGTGCCATCAGGGGGGGAAGTTTTTCCACAGATACGCAGTATTTT
few	TRBD1	TRBJ2-1	TRBV24-1	CATSDLRGPSYEQFF	TGTGCCACCAGTGATTTGAGGGGGCCCTCGTATGAGCAGTTCTTC
once	TRBD1	TRBJ1-1	TRBV3-1	CASSLMGQDTEAFF	TGTGCCAGCAGCCTCATGGGACAGGACACTGAAGCTTTCTTT
.	.	TRBJ2-1	TRBV10-1	CASSEKEGRPYNEQFF	TGCGCCAGCAGTGAAAAAGAGGGACGGCCCTACAATGAGCAGTTCTTC
.	.	TRBJ1-6	TRBV10-3	CAIRPGRDNSPLHF	TGTGCCATCAGACCGGGACGGGATAATTCACCCCTCCACTTT
.	TRBD2	TRBJ2-2	TRBV28	CASSRPGKTSAAGELFF	TGTGCCAGCAGCCGACCAGGAAAGACTAGCGCCGCCGGGGAGCTGTTTTTT
many	TRBD2	TRBJ2-3	TRBV29-1	CSVAGTGGSTDTQYF	TGCAGCGTCGCGGGGACGGGGGGGAGCACAGATACGCAGTATTTT
.	.	TRBJ2-7	TRBV27	CASSLKTGGGYEQYF	TGTGCCAGCAGTTTAAAGACAGGTGGTGGCTACGAGCAGTACTTC
once	.	TRBJ2-7	TRBV28	CASSPQGFRDEQYF	TGTGCCAGCAGTCCGCAGGGGTTTAGGGACGAGCAGTACTTC
.	TRBD2	TRBJ2-7	TRBV20-1	CSASRGLADNEQYF	TGCAGTGCTAGCCGCGGACTAGCGGACAATGAGCAGTACTTC
few	TRBD1	TRBJ2-7	TRBV11-2	CASSTGQGSSYEQYF	TGTGCCAGCAGCACCGGACAGGGAAGCTCCTACGAGCAGTACTTC
many	.	TRBJ1-5	TRBV28	CASTLIPGTMNQPQHF	TGTGCCAGCACCTTAATCCCCGGGACAATGAATCAGCCCCAGCATTTT
.	TRBD2	TRBJ2-5	TRBV5-5	CASSFNPLAGGKETQYF	TGTGCCAGCAGCTTCAACCCTTTAGCGGGGGGGAAAGAGACCCAGTACTTC
few	.	TRBJ2-7	TRBV9	CASSVENTYEQYF	TGTGCCAGCAGCGTAGAGAACACCTACGAGCAGTACTTC
.	.	TRBJ1-2	TRBV20-1	CSARDPQGPYGYTF	TGCAGTGCTAGAGACCCACAGGGCCCATATGGCTACACCTTC
.	TRBD2	TRBJ2-7	TRBV4-1	CASSQGGLAGATYEQYF	TGCGCCAGCAGCCAAGGGGGCCTAGCGGGAGCTACCTACGAGCAGTACTTC
.	TRBD1	TRBJ1-2	TRBV25-1	CASTQAGQGAHGYTF	TGTGCCAGCACCCAGGCAGGGCAGGGGGCTCATGGCTACACCTTC
many	.	TRBJ2-5	TRBV10-3	CAISESQETQYF	TGTGCCATCAGTGAGTCCCAAGAGACCCAGTACTTC
.	.	TRBJ2-4	TRBV5-1	CAGHLQRAKNIQYF	TGCGCCGGCCATCTCCAGCGGGCCAAAAACATTCAGTACTTC
.	.	TRBJ2-7	TRBV18	CASSTKVDLEQYF	TGTGCCAGCTCAACAAAAGTAGATCTCGAGCAGTACTTC
few	.	TRBJ2-7	TRBV27	CARRELGYEQYF	TGTGCCAGGAGGGAACTAGGCTACGAGCAGTACTTC
.	.	TRBJ1-2	TRBV11-2	CASSPTGNHYGYTF	TGTGCCAGCAGCCCCACAGGGAACCACTATGGCTACACCTTC
.	.	TRBJ1-3	TRBV2	CASSEARGWVGNTIYF	TGTGCCAGCAGTGAAGCAAGGGGATGGGTAGGAAACACCATATATTTT
.	.	TRBJ1-4	TRBV20-1	CSAISDDDEKLFF	TGCAGTGCCATCAGCGACGACGATGAAAAACTGTTTTTT
.	.	TRBJ2-1	TRBV7-9	CASSPPGPSSEQFF	TGTGCCAGCAGCCCCCCGGGCCCTTCGAGTGAGCAGTTCTTC
.	.	TRBJ2-7	TRBV18	CASSPRGATYEQYF	TGTGCCAGCTCACCCCGGGGTGCCACCTACGAGCAGTACTTC